The entry below gives a single TCR beta chain sequence along with its context. In the authors' workflow: Estimated nucleated cell counts came from reference gene primer amplification. Sequencing used immunoSEQ multiplex PCR; TCRdb keeps in-frame clones, though not all of them. The V and J calls and the clone size are those of that table, but D and trimming were determined from the DNA. The sample carries approximately 260,000 clones, around 86% recorded once. These data belong to a study of blood T cell repertoires in COVID-19. V gave up 10 bases and J gave up 2 bases, with 7 bases separating them. The length of the CDR3 is 11 residues. CDR1 is ENHRY, CDR2 SYGVKD, per germline.

Sample: peripheral blood. The rearrangement uses TRBV10-3 and TRBJ2-3; D call uncertain. This clonotype originated in a woman aged 60 to 75 with active or convalescent COVID-19. In DNA form, the CDR3 reads TGTGCCACGACTGACACAGATACGCAGTATTTT. It specifies CATTDTDTQYF.